The present T cell receptor beta chain was sequenced within a study of T cell responses to AZD1222 COVID-19 vaccine. Turning to this clone: Its target is not known.

Germline lookup yields CDR1 SGHRS and CDR2 YFSETQ. The CDR3 length is 13 residues. The V gene lost 4 bases and the J gene lost 9 bases, with 14 bases spanning the gap. Produced via immunoSEQ multiplex PCR; TCRdb's table is partial and in-frame only. The sample holds 200,000 or so clones, approximately 93% seen once. General observations from the study: The donor group comprised mostly white British people and more females; the analysis possibly underestimated clonal diversity.

Sample: peripheral blood, taken 28 days after the second AZD1222 dose. The V gene is TRBV5-1, the J gene TRBJ2-1, with a weak D call TRBD2 (6 bases). The receptor was derived from an adult who received the AZD1222 COVID-19 vaccine. The DNA of the CDR3 is TGCGCCAGCAGCCCCCAGGGAGGCGGTGAGCAGTTCTTC. It translates to CASSPQGGGEQFF.